A selection of T cell receptor beta chains follows, all from one sample in a study of blood T cell repertoires in COVID-19. Here immunoSEQ multiplex PCR was the method, and the copy in TCRdb shows in-frame clones only, minus some. The sample shows around 440,000 clones, approximately 88% of them seen only once. Sample: peripheral blood. All receptors derive from a woman aged 45 to 65 with COVID-19, enrolled during active disease. CDR3s include the opening cysteine and the closing phenylalanine or tryptophan. A D gene is named only where the DNA matches it firmly. A row's size may be missing; if present it is once, few, many or a size class.

clone_size j_call v_call d_call cdr3_aa cdr3_nt
- TRBJ1-1 TRBV6-5 - CASSPPQNTEAFF TGTGCCAGCAGCCCCCCCCAGAACACTGAAGCTTTCTTT
- TRBJ2-3 TRBV4-2 - CASSQPYTDTQYF TGTGCCAGCAGCCAACCTTACACAGATACGCAGTATTTT
- TRBJ1-4 TRBV19 TRBD1 CASSEDRGQGEKLFF TGTGCCAGTAGTGAAGACAGGGGGCAGGGGGAAAAACTGTTTTTT
- TRBJ2-7 TRBV30 TRBD1 CAWSADRGYEQYF TGTGCCTGGAGCGCCGACAGGGGTTACGAGCAGTACTTC
- TRBJ2-7 TRBV6-5 TRBD2 CASSISGGNYEQYF TGTGCCAGCAGCATTAGCGGGGGGAATTACGAGCAGTACTTC
- TRBJ1-6 TRBV3-1/TRBV3-2 - CASWAGEGSPLHF TGTGCCAGCTGGGCAGGGGAAGGTTCACCCCTCCACTTT
- TRBJ2-2 TRBV6-6 TRBD1 CASRARVGQGSGELFF TGTGCCAGCAGGGCTCGGGTTGGACAGGGCAGCGGGGAGCTGTTTTTT
- TRBJ2-1 TRBV2 - CASTLGQSSYNEQFF TGTGCCAGCACCTTAGGACAGAGCTCCTACAATGAGCAGTTCTTC
- TRBJ1-3 TRBV4-1 - CASSQAGGDRMRNTIYF TGCGCCAGCAGCCAAGCGGGGGGAGACAGAATGAGAAACACCATATATTTT
- TRBJ1-6 TRBV10-3 TRBD1 CAISEADRVQDSPLHF TGTGCCATCAGTGAGGCCGACAGGGTTCAGGATTCACCCCTCCACTTT
- TRBJ2-7 TRBV19 - CASRADTIHEQYF TGTGCCAGTAGGGCAGATACTATCCACGAGCAGTACTTC
- TRBJ2-3 TRBV4-2 TRBD1 CASSPGTGSDTQYF TGTGCCAGCAGCCCCGGGACAGGGTCGGATACGCAGTATTTT
- TRBJ2-3 TRBV3-1/TRBV3-2 - CASSRGGTDTQYF TGTGCCAGCAGCCGAGGTGGCACAGATACGCAGTATTTT
- TRBJ2-3 TRBV7-9 - CASSSQAGWGPDTQYF TGTGCCAGCAGCTCCCAAGCGGGATGGGGGCCAGATACGCAGTATTTT
- TRBJ2-7 TRBV5-6 TRBD1 CASSFSTGAYEQYF TGTGCCAGCAGCTTCTCGACAGGGGCCTACGAGCAGTACTTC
- TRBJ1-2 TRBV30 - CAWSQGFGGGYTF TGTGCCTGGAGCCAGGGGTTTGGGGGTGGCTACACCTTC
- TRBJ1-5 TRBV30 TRBD1 CAWSVRGQGAGQPQHF TGTGCCTGGAGTGTGAGGGGGCAGGGGGCCGGCCAGCCCCAGCATTTT
- TRBJ1-6 TRBV30 - CAWSPSRVLSPLHF TGTGCCTGGAGCCCCTCCCGGGTTTTATCACCCCTCCACTTT
- TRBJ2-1 TRBV2 TRBD2 CASRPWGGRGDEQFF TGTGCCAGCCGTCCGTGGGGCGGGAGAGGGGATGAGCAGTTCTTC
- TRBJ1-5 TRBV7-8 - CAGGGYSNQPQHF TGTGCCGGGGGGGGGTATAGCAATCAGCCCCAGCATTTT
- TRBJ1-1 TRBV5-8 - CASSFPGHLMNTEAFF TGTGCCAGCAGCTTTCCTGGACACCTCATGAACACTGAAGCTTTCTTT
- TRBJ1-3 TRBV7-8 TRBD1 CASRAARGSFSGNTIYF TGTGCCAGCCGCGCCGCCAGGGGGTCCTTCTCGGGAAACACCATATATTTT
- TRBJ2-7 TRBV10-1 - CASSEGGTSYEQYF TGCGCCAGCAGTGAAGGTGGGACAAGCTACGAGCAGTACTTC
- TRBJ1-2 TRBV4-2 TRBD1 CASSQALQGVGNYGYTF TGTGCCAGCAGCCAAGCCCTCCAGGGGGTAGGTAACTATGGCTACACCTTC
- TRBJ1-2 TRBV6-4 - CASSDSVAGGFYGYTF TGTGCCAGCAGTGACTCGGTGGCGGGTGGATTCTATGGCTACACCTTC
- TRBJ2-7 TRBV30 TRBD2 CAWSPTSVVNEQYF TGTGCCTGGAGTCCTACTAGCGTTGTTAACGAGCAGTACTTC
once TRBJ2-7 TRBV3-1/TRBV3-2 - CASSQVVLGGEQYF TGTGCCAGCAGCCAAGTGGTCCTAGGGGGAGAGCAGTACTTC
- TRBJ2-1 TRBV2 TRBD1 CASSRLGQYNEQFF TGTGCCAGCAGTCGTCTGGGACAGTACAATGAGCAGTTCTTC
few TRBJ2-1 TRBV5-1 - CASSLESYSYNEQFF TGCGCCAGCAGCTTGGAGAGCTACTCCTACAATGAGCAGTTCTTC
- TRBJ1-2 TRBV27 - CASSQGRDNYGYTF TGTGCCAGCAGTCAGGGGCGAGATAACTATGGCTACACCTTC
- TRBJ1-2 TRBV5-4 - CASSSRDFSNGYTF TGTGCCAGCAGCTCCCGGGACTTCAGTAATGGCTACACCTTC
- TRBJ1-3 TRBV28 TRBD1 CASSSPTGDTIYF TGTGCCAGCAGTTCACCGACAGGGGACACCATATATTTT
- TRBJ2-7 TRBV7-2 - CASSPAGQIIYEQYF TGTGCCAGCAGCCCTGCGGGACAGATAATTTACGAGCAGTACTTC
- TRBJ2-2 TRBV25-1 - CASSGQGNTGELFF TGTGCCAGCAGTGGGCAGGGGAACACCGGGGAGCTGTTTTTT
- TRBJ2-1 TRBV5-5 TRBD2 CASSPIAGTSSYNEQFF TGTGCCAGCAGCCCTATAGCGGGGACGAGCTCCTACAATGAGCAGTTCTTC
- TRBJ1-1 TRBV19 - CAIQGRTEAFF TGTGCCATACAGGGTAGGACTGAAGCTTTCTTT
- TRBJ2-3 TRBV30 - CAWSPGGTDTQYF TGTGCCTGGAGCCCGGGGGGCACAGATACGCAGTATTTT
- TRBJ1-1 TRBV7-2 TRBD1 CASSLHRGDTEAFF TGTGCCAGCAGCCTGCACAGGGGGGACACTGAAGCTTTCTTT
- TRBJ2-2 TRBV12-3/TRBV12-4 - CASSMRSSELFF TGTGCCAGCAGTATGCGTTCATCCGAGCTGTTTTTT
- TRBJ1-1 TRBV4-1 TRBD1 CASSQVFPDRENTEAFF TGCGCCAGCAGCCAAGTCTTCCCGGACAGGGAGAACACTGAAGCTTTCTTT
- TRBJ2-5 TRBV5-4 TRBD1 CASSSGGQGRETQYF TGTGCCAGCAGCTCGGGAGGACAGGGGCGAGAGACCCAGTACTTC
- TRBJ2-7 TRBV21-1 - CASSKTSRWRTSYEQYF TGTGCCAGCAGCAAAACGTCCCGGTGGAGGACTTCCTACGAGCAGTACTTC
- TRBJ2-7 TRBV3-1/TRBV3-2 TRBD1 CASSPGTGNEQYF TGTGCCAGCAGTCCCGGGACAGGGAACGAGCAGTACTTC
- TRBJ2-7 TRBV7-9 - CASSLTGPSYEQYF TGTGCCAGCAGCTTAACAGGGCCCTCCTACGAGCAGTACTTC
- TRBJ1-6 TRBV19 TRBD1 CASSTRQGVGSPLHF TGTGCCAGTAGTACCCGACAGGGGGTCGGTTCACCCCTCCACTTT
- TRBJ1-5 TRBV6-5 TRBD1 CASSFWDRGRNQPQHF TGTGCCAGCAGTTTCTGGGACAGGGGAAGGAATCAGCCCCAGCATTTT
- TRBJ2-2 TRBV9 - CASSVGLRGTGELFF TGTGCCAGCAGCGTAGGTTTACGGGGTACCGGGGAGCTGTTTTTT
- TRBJ2-1 TRBV19 - CASTAGGYYYNEQFF TGTGCCAGTACAGCGGGCGGGTACTATTACAATGAGCAGTTCTTC
- TRBJ2-1 TRBV11-2 TRBD2 CASPGLAGGRNEQFF TGTGCCAGCCCGGGACTAGCGGGGGGGCGGAATGAGCAGTTCTTC
- TRBJ1-2 TRBV5-6 TRBD1 CASSPTGGGYGYTF TGTGCCAGCAGCCCGACAGGGGGAGGGTATGGCTACACCTTC
- TRBJ2-3 TRBV7-2 TRBD1 CASSLRGQGPGTQYF TGTGCCAGCAGCTTAAGGGGACAGGGTCCTGGTACGCAGTATTTT
once TRBJ2-1 TRBV4-1 - CASSQERTQGGSYNEQFF TGCGCCAGCAGCCAAGAGAGAACCCAGGGGGGCTCCTACAATGAGCAGTTCTTC